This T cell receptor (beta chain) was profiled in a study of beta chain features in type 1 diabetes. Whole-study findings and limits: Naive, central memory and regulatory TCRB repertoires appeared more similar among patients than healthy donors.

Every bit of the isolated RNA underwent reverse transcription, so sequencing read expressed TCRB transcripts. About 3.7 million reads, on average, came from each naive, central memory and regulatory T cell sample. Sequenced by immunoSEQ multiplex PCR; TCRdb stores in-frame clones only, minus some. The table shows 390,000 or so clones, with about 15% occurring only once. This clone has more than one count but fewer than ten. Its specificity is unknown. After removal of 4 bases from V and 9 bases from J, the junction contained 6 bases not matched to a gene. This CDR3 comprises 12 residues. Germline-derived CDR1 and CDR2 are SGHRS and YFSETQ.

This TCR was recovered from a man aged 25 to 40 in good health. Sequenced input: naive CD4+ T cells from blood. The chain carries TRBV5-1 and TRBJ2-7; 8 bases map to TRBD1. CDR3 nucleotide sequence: TGCGCCAGCAGCCCGGACAGGGTGCGGCAGTACGTC. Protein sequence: CASSPDRVRQYV.